This record concerns one TCR beta chain sequence. This CDR3 has 15 amino acids. V was shortened by 10 bases and J by 0 bases, with 16 bases between the two germline ends. The germline CDR1 and CDR2 sequences are LNHDA and SQIVND (reference sequence). Individuals with ophthalmopathy presented a Clinical Activity Score of at least 3, a NOSPECS grade of at least 4 and a duration under 3 months. Clinicians diagnosed patients from clinical symptoms, serum thyroxine and TRAb, thyroid ultrasound and orbital computed tomography. This entry comes from a study of T cells in Graves' hyperthyroidism and ophthalmopathy. Study overall: Sampling of peripheral blood happened at initial diagnosis, prior to any treatment.

RNA transcripts gave rise to amplified TCR beta CDR3 regions. In the first-round RT-PCR of the TCR CDR3, the HTBI primer set was used. TCRdb ran MiXCR on the multiplex PCR reads and lists one entry per CDR3 protein. The profile shows about 380,000 distinct CDR3 sequences, around 13% of them singletons. The J gene is TRBJ1-3, the V gene TRBV19, with a possible D match to TRBD1 (5 bases). Sequencing was performed on blood. The clonotype was recovered from a woman younger than 45 with Graves' ophthalmopathy. CDR3 region: CATGLGTFSGNTIYF. CDR3 nucleotide sequence: TGTGCCACCGGACTTGGGACGTTCTCTGGAAACACCATATATTTT.